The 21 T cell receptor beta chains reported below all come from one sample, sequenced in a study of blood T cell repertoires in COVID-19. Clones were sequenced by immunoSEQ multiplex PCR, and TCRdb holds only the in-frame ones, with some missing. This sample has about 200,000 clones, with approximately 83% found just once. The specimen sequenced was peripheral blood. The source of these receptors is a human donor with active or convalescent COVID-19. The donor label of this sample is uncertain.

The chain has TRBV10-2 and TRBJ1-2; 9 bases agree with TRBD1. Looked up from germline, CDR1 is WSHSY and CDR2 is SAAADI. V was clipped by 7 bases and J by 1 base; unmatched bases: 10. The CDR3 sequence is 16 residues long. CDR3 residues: CASTGQGRGINYGYTF. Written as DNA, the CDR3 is TGCGCCAGCACAGGACAGGGGAGAGGAATTAACTATGGCTACACCTTC.

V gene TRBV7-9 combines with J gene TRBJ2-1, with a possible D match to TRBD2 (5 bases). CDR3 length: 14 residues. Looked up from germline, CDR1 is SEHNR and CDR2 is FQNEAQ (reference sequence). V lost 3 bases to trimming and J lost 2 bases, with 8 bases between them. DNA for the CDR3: TGTGCCAGCAGCTTGAGGGTTGCCTACAATGAGCAGTTCTTC. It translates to CASSLRVAYNEQFF.

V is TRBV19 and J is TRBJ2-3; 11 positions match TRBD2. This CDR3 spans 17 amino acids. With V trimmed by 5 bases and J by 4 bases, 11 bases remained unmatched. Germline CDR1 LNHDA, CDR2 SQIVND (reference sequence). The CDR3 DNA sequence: TGTGCCAGTAGTTTCAGACTAGCGGGAAACCCCGCAGATACGCAGTATTTT. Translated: CASSFRLAGNPADTQYF.

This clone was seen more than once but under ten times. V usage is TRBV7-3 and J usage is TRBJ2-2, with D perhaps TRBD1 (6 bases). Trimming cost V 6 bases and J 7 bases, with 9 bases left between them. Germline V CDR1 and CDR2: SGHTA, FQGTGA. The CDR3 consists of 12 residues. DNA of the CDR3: TGTGCCAGCAGACAGGGTAACGGGGAGCTGTTTTTT. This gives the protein CASRQGNGELFF.

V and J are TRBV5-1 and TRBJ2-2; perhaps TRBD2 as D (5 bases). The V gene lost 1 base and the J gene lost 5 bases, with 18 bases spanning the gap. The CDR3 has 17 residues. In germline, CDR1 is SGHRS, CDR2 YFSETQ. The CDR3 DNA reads TGCGCCAGCAGCTTGAGGGCTAGCCATGGTGGTACCGGGGAGCTGTTTTTT. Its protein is CASSLRASHGGTGELFF. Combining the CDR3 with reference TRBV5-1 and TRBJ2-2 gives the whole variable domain KAGVTQTPRYLIKTRGQQVTLSCSPISGHRSVSWYQQTPGQGLQFLFEYFSETQRNKGNFPGRFSGRQFSNSRSEMNVSTLELGDSALYLCASSLRASHGGTGELFFGEGSRLTVL.

CDR3 bases: TGTGCCAGCAGTTGGGGAGATCCCTATAATTCACCCCTCCACTTT. Translated, it gives CASSWGDPYNSPLHF. The V gene is TRBV27, the J gene TRBJ1-6; no firm D call. The CDR3 covers 15 residues. The V end lost 4 bases, the J end lost 2 bases, and 9 bases lay between the germline ends. The germline gives CDR1 MNHEY, CDR2 SMNVEV (reference sequence).

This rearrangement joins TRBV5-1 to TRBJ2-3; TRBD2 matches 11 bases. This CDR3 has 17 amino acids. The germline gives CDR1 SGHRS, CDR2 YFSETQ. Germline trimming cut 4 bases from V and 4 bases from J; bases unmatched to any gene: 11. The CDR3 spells CASSPSGRTLGADTQYF. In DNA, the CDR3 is TGCGCCAGCAGCCCTAGCGGGAGGACCTTGGGGGCAGATACGCAGTATTTT.

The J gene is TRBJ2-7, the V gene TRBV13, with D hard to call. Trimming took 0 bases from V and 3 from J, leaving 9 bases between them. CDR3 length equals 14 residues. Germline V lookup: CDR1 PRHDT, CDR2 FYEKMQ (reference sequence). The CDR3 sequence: CASSLGLGNYEQYF. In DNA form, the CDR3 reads TGTGCCAGCAGCTTAGGCCTCGGTAACTACGAGCAGTACTTC.

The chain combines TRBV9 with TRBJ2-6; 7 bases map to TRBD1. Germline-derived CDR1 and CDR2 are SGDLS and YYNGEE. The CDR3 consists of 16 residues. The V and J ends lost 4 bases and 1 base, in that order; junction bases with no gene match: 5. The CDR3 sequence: CASSLRTGSGANVLTF. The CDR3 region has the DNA TGTGCCAGCAGCTTAAGGACAGGATCTGGGGCCAACGTCCTGACTTTC.

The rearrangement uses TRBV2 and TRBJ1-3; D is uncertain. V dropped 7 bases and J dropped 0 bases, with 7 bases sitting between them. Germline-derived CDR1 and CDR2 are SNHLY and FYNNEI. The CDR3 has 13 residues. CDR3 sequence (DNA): TGTGCCAGCAAAGTGAGCTCTGGAAACACCATATATTTT. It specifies CASKVSSGNTIYF.

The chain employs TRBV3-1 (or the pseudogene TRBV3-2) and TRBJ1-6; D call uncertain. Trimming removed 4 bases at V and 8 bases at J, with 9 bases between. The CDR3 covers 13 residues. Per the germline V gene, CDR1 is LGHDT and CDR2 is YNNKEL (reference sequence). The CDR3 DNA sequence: TGTGCCAGCAGCCTAACTCCGGATTCACCCCTCCACTTT. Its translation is CASSLTPDSPLHF.

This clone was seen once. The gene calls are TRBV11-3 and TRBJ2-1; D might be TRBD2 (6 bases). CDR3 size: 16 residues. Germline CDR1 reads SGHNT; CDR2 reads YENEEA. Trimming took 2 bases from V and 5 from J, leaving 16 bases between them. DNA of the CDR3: TGTGCCAGCAGCTTACCTGGGGGGATGCATCACAATGAGCAGTTCTTC. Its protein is CASSLPGGMHHNEQFF.

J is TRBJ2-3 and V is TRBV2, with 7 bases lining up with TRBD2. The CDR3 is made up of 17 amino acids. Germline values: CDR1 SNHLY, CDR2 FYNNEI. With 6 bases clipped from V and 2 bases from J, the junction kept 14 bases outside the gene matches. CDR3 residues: CASSPSGRETSTDTQYF. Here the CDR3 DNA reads TGTGCCAGCAGCCCATCGGGGAGGGAAACATCCACAGATACGCAGTATTTT.

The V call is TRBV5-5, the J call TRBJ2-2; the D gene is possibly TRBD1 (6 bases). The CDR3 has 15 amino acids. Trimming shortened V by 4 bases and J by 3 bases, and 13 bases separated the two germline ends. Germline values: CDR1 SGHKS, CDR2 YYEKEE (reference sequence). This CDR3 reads CASSIWTDYTGELFF. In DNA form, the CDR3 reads TGTGCCAGCAGCATCTGGACAGACTACACCGGGGAGCTGTTTTTT.

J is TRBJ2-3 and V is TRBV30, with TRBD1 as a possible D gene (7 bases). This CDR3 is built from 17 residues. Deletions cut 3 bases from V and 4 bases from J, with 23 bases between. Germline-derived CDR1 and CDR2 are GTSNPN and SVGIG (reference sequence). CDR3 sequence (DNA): TGTGCCTGGAGACCGGGACAGTCGGGAGAGAACCCAGATACGCAGTATTTT. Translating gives CAWRPGQSGENPDTQYF.

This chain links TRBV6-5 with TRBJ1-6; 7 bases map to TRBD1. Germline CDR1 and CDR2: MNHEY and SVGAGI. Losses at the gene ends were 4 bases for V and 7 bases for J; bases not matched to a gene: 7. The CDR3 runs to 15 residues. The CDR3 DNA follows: TGTGCCAGCAGTTCGATGACAGGGCCGAATTCACCCCTCCACTTT. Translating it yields CASSSMTGPNSPLHF.

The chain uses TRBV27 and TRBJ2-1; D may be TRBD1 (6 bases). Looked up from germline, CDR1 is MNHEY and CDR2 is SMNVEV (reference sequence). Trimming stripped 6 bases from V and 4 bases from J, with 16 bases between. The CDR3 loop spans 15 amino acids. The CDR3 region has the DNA TGTGCCAGCAGCCGCTATGGGGGCCTTTACAATGAGCAGTTCTTC. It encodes CASSRYGGLYNEQFF.

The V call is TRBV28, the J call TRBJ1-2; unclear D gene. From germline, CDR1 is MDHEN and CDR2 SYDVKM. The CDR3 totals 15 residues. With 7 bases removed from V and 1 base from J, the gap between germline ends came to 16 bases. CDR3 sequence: CASIGAGEGNYGYTF. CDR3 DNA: TGTGCCAGCATCGGTGCTGGGGAGGGTAACTATGGCTACACCTTC.

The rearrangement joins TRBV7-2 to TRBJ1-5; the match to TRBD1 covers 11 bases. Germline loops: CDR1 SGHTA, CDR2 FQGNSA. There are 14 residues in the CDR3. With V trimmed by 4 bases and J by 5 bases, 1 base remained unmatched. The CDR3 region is CASSWTGGDQPQHF. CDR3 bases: TGTGCCAGCAGCTGGACAGGGGGCGATCAGCCCCAGCATTTT.

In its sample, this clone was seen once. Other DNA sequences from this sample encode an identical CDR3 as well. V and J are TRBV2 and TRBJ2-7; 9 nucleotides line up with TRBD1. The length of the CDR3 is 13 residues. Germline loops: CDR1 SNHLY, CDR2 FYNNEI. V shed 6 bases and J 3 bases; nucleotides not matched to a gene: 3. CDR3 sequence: CASSGTGFYEQYF. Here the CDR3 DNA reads TGTGCCAGCAGCGGGACAGGGTTCTACGAGCAGTACTTC.

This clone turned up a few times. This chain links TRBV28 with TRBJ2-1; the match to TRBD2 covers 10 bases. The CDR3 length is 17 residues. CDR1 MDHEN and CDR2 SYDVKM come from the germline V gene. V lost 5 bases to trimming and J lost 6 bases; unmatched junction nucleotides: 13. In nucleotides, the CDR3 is TGTGCCAGCAGTCCCTCTGTGGGTAGCGGGAGGAGCAATGAGCAGTTCTTC. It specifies CASSPSVGSGRSNEQFF.